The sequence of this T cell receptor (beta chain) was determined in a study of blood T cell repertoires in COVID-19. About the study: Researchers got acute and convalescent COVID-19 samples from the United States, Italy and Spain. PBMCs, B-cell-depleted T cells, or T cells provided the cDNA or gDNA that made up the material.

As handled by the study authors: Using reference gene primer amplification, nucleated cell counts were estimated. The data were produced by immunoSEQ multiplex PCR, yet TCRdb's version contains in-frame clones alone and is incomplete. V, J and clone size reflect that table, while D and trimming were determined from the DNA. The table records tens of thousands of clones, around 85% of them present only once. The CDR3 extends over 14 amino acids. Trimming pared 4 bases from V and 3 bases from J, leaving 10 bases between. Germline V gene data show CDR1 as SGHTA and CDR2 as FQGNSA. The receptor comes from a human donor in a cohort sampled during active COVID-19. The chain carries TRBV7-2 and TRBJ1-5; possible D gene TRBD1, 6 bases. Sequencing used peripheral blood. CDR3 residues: CASSSDSYNQPQHF. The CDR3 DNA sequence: TGTGCCAGCAGCTCGGACAGCTACAATCAGCCCCAGCATTTT.